This is a list of T cell receptor beta chains from one sample in a study of blood T cell repertoires in COVID-19. Data came from immunoSEQ multiplex PCR; TCRdb stores just in-frame clones and leaves some out. The table lists fewer than 350,000 clones, approximately 91% of them singletons, with about 2.3% in the top ten. Sequenced sample: PBMCs or T cells enriched from blood (not recorded which). Source of these receptors: a woman aged 40 to 50 with acute COVID-19. CDR3s include the opening cysteine and the closing phenylalanine or tryptophan. A D gene is named only where the DNA matches it firmly. Clone size appears in some rows only: once, few, many, or a class for an expanded clone.

DNA | CDR3 | D | J | size | V
TGTGCCAGTGGTTTTGGGGGGAAGATCAGCTATGGCTACACCTTC | CASGFGGKISYGYTF | - | TRBJ1-2 | - | TRBV19
TGTGCCAGCAGCTCTCGGGACAGGAGCTCCTACGAGCAGTACTTC | CASSSRDRSSYEQYF | TRBD1 | TRBJ2-7 | - | TRBV7-9
TGTGCCAGCAGTGGCAGGGAAATTTTTTCACCCCTCCACTTT | CASSGREIFSPLHF | - | TRBJ1-6 | - | TRBV25-1
TGCGCCAGCAGCCGGGACAAGTTACTGAACACTGAAGCTTTCTTT | CASSRDKLLNTEAFF | - | TRBJ1-1 | - | TRBV5-1
TGTGCCAGCAGTTCCCAGGGGATGGTGTTAGAAAAACTGTTTTTT | CASSSQGMVLEKLFF | - | TRBJ1-4 | - | TRBV28
TGTGCCAGCAGACCCTTCGGACTGGCCTCTGGAAACACCATATATTTT | CASRPFGLASGNTIYF | - | TRBJ1-3 | - | TRBV11-1
TGTGCCAGCGGACGCGGGACAGGGAAAGAAAAACTGTTTTTT | CASGRGTGKEKLFF | TRBD1 | TRBJ1-4 | - | TRBV6-5
TGCGCCAGCAGCCAAGAGAGGCGGGATACGCAGTATTTT | CASSQERRDTQYF | - | TRBJ2-3 | - | TRBV4-1
TGTGCCAGCTCACCGGGCCAGAACACTGAAGCTTTCTTT | CASSPGQNTEAFF | - | TRBJ1-1 | - | TRBV18
TGTGCCAGCACTCCGGGACAGGGGTCCTATGAGCAGTTCTTC | CASTPGQGSYEQFF | TRBD1 | TRBJ2-1 | - | TRBV27
TGTGCCAGCAGCGGGAGGGGACAGGGGCACAATGAGCAGTTCTTC | CASSGRGQGHNEQFF | TRBD1 | TRBJ2-1 | once | TRBV9
TGTGCCAGCAGTGTTAGCGGGGGTGCCGGGGAGCTGTTTTTT | CASSVSGGAGELFF | TRBD2 | TRBJ2-2 | - | TRBV2
TGTGCCAGCAGCCAAGATCGGGTCGAAGGGGGCACAAATGAAAAACTGTTTTTT | CASSQDRVEGGTNEKLFF | TRBD1 | TRBJ1-4 | - | TRBV3-1/TRBV3-2
TGTGCCAGCAGCCCACGGGCTAGCGGGGGGGCAACCGGGGAGCTGTTTTTT | CASSPRASGGATGELFF | TRBD2 | TRBJ2-2 | - | TRBV9
TGTGCCAGCAGCCAAGATAGGTGGCGGGGGACCCAGTACTTC | CASSQDRWRGTQYF | - | TRBJ2-5 | - | TRBV14
TGTGCCAGCAGCTTGCGCGGGGGAACTAGCACAGATACGCAGTATTTT | CASSLRGGTSTDTQYF | TRBD2 | TRBJ2-3 | - | TRBV5-8
TGTGCCAGCAGCCCTCCGGCTAATGAAAAACTGTTTTTT | CASSPPANEKLFF | - | TRBJ1-4 | - | TRBV28
TGTGCCAGCAGCGCCTCAGGACAGGGTAACTATGGCTACACCTTC | CASSASGQGNYGYTF | TRBD1 | TRBJ1-2 | - | TRBV9
TGTGCCAGCAGCTTACCCCCCCGGTTAGCGGGAGTCACCAATGAGCAGTTCTTC | CASSLPPRLAGVTNEQFF | TRBD2 | TRBJ2-1 | - | TRBV7-9
TGTGCCAGCAGCAAATATGAGTTCGTTGGACTAGAGAACACCGGGGAGCTGTTTTTT | CASSKYEFVGLENTGELFF | - | TRBJ2-2 | - | TRBV21-1
TGCGCCAGCAGCCATTCAAGCGGTAATAAATACAATGAGCAGTTCTTC | CASSHSSGNKYNEQFF | - | TRBJ2-1 | - | TRBV4-3
TGTGCCAGCAGCGCACAGGCGATCTATGGCTACACCTTC | CASSAQAIYGYTF | - | TRBJ1-2 | - | TRBV7-9
TGTGCCAGCAGCTCCGACTTAGGTCAGCCCCAGCATTTT | CASSSDLGQPQHF | - | TRBJ1-5 | - | TRBV7-9
TGTGCCAGCTCACCTTACAGGGGGTCCCACAATGAGCAGTTCTTC | CASSPYRGSHNEQFF | TRBD1 | TRBJ2-1 | - | TRBV18
TGTGCCAGCAGCTCCGATGAAAAACTGTTTTTT | CASSSDEKLFF | - | TRBJ1-4 | - | TRBV28
TGCGCCAGCAGCCAAAGATTGGGGGACAGAGACAATGAGCAGTTCTTC | CASSQRLGDRDNEQFF | TRBD1 | TRBJ2-1 | - | TRBV4-1
TGTGCCAGCGGGGGGGACTTAAGAGAGACCCAGTACTTC | CASGGDLRETQYF | TRBD2 | TRBJ2-5 | - | TRBV5-5
TGCGCCAGCAGCCAAGTTCCAGCGGGAGGCATTACGCAGTATTTT | CASSQVPAGGITQYF | TRBD2 | TRBJ2-3 | - | TRBV4-1
TGCGCCAGCAGCTTTGGACCGGGAAGGGATGAAAAACTGTTTTTT | CASSFGPGRDEKLFF | - | TRBJ1-4 | - | TRBV5-1
TGTGCCAGTAGTTCACCGCCGGGACAAAAGACAGATACGCAGTATTTT | CASSSPPGQKTDTQYF | - | TRBJ2-3 | - | TRBV19
TGTGCCAGCAGTTTGGCTAGCGGGAGCTCCTACAATGAGCAGTTCTTC | CASSLASGSSYNEQFF | TRBD2 | TRBJ2-1 | - | TRBV27
TGTGCCATCAGAGCCTTAGCGGGAGGAGGCGATGAGCAGTTCTTC | CAIRALAGGGDEQFF | TRBD2 | TRBJ2-1 | - | TRBV10-3
TGTGCCAGCAGCCAGGGAGTGGTCGGAAGTCAGCCCCAGCATTTT | CASSQGVVGSQPQHF | - | TRBJ1-5 | - | TRBV3-1/TRBV3-2
TGTGCCTGTTACAGGGGGAACACTGAAGCTTTCTTT | CACYRGNTEAFF | TRBD1 | TRBJ1-1 | - | TRBV30
TGCGCCAGCAGCCCCCTAGCGGGGGGGGGCACAGATACGCAGTATTTT | CASSPLAGGGTDTQYF | TRBD2 | TRBJ2-3 | - | TRBV5-1
TGTGCCAGCAGCGTAGCTTCGGACAGGTACAACGAGCAGTACTTC | CASSVASDRYNEQYF | TRBD1 | TRBJ2-7 | - | TRBV9
TGTGCCAGTAGTATAGTAGGGACTAGGGGTAAGACTGAAGCTTTCTTT | CASSIVGTRGKTEAFF | - | TRBJ1-1 | - | TRBV19
TGTGCCAGCAGTTTAACGGGAGGCAATCAGCCCCAGCATTTT | CASSLTGGNQPQHF | - | TRBJ1-5 | - | TRBV28
TGTGCCTGGGAAGGGCTTAGCGGGGGTGAGGGTACGCAGTATTTT | CAWEGLSGGEGTQYF | TRBD2 | TRBJ2-3 | - | TRBV30
TGTGCCAGCAGCTTGGGACAGGGGTGGGGGGCTGAAGCTTTCTTT | CASSLGQGWGAEAFF | TRBD1 | TRBJ1-1 | - | TRBV5-4
TGTGCCAGCAGCTTGGGTCTAGCGGGAGGGGAGACCCAGTACTTC | CASSLGLAGGETQYF | TRBD2 | TRBJ2-5 | - | TRBV5-4
TGTGCCTGGAGTGGTCAACTAGCGGGAGGCGGATACGAGCAGTACTTC | CAWSGQLAGGGYEQYF | TRBD2 | TRBJ2-7 | - | TRBV30
TGTGCCAGTAGTGACTTCACAGGGGTGTGGGAAAAACTGTTTTTT | CASSDFTGVWEKLFF | TRBD1 | TRBJ1-4 | - | TRBV19
TGCGCCAGCAGCGTCGACCCGGACATCCTTGCGACCCAGTACTTC | CASSVDPDILATQYF | - | TRBJ2-5 | - | TRBV5-1
TGTGCCAGCAGTTACCTGGGGGGTGAGCAGTACTTC | CASSYLGGEQYF | - | TRBJ2-7 | - | TRBV6-2/TRBV6-3
TGTGCCAGCAGTCCCTACCAGGGGAACACTGAAGCTTTCTTT | CASSPYQGNTEAFF | - | TRBJ1-1 | - | TRBV6-2/TRBV6-3
TGCGCCAGCAGCCAAGTCATACAGGGGGCGAAAGGCTACACCTTC | CASSQVIQGAKGYTF | TRBD1 | TRBJ1-2 | - | TRBV4-1
TGTGCCAGCAGCTTCACTAGCGGGAGGAACACCGGGGAGCTGTTTTTT | CASSFTSGRNTGELFF | TRBD2 | TRBJ2-2 | - | TRBV7-9